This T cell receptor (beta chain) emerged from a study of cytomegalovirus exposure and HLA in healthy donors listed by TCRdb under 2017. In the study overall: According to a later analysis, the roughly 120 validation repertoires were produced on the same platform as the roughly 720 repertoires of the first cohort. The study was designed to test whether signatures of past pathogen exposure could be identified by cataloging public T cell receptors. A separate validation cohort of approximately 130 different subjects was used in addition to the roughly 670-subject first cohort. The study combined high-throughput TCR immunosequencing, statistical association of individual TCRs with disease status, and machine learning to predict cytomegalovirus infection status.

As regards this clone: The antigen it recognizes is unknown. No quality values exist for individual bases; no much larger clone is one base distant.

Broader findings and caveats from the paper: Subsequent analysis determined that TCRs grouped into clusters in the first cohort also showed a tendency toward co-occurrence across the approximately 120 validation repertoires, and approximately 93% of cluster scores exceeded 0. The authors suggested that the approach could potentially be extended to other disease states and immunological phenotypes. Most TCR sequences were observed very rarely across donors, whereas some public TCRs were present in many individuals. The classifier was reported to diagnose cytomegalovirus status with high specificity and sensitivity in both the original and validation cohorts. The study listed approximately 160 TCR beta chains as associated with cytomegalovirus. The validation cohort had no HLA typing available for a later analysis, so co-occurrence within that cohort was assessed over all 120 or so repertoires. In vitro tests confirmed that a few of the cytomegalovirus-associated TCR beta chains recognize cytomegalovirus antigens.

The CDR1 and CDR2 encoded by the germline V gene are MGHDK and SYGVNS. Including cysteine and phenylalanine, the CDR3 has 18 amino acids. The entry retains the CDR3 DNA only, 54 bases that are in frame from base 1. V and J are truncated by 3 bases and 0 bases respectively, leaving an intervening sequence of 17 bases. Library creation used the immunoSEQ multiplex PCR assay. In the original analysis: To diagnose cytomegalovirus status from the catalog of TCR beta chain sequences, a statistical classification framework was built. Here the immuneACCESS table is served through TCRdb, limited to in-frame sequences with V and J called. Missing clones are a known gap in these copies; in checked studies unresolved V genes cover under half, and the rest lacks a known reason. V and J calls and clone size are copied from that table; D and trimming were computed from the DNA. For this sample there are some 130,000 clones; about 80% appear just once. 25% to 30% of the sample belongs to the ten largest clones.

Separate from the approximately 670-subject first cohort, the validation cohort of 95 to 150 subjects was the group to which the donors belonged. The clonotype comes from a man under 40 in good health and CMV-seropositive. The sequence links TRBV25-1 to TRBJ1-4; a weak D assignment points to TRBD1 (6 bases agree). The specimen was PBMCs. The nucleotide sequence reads TGTGCCAGCAGTGACCGGACAGAAGAAATTGCAACTAATGAAAAACTGTTTTTT. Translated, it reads CASSDRTEEIATNEKLFF.